The 27 T cell receptor beta chains below come from one sample, sequenced in a study of T cell repertoires in cytomegalovirus infection (dated by TCRdb to the late 2010s). Reading the label with the study, this specimen's treatment or condition is: in vitro stimulation with specific CMV peptide epitopes to enrich CMV-specific T cells. Their antigen targets remain unknown. Instrument used: Illumina HiSeq 1500. The public reads were reanalyzed by TCRdb: fastp trimming at Q25, MiXCR alignment, in-frame beta chains only. Each CDR3 protein gets just one entry, which takes the most common genes and DNA from the rows behind it. The sample table contains some 500,000 distinct CDR3 sequences; only one count was recorded for 35% to 50% of them. About 48% of the sample belongs to the ten largest clones. This sample comprised cultured PBMCs, obtained from culture after CMV antigen stimulation. These receptor sequences come from a human donor in good health (CMV status not recorded). Some clones in this sample may be carry-over from other donors' samples.

V and J are TRBV7-2 and TRBJ1-1; TRBD1 might be the D (5 bases). Trimming stripped 3 bases from V and 3 bases from J, with 11 bases between. The CDR3 totals 14 residues. Germline V gene lookup returns CDR1 SGHTA and CDR2 FQGNSA. This CDR3 is CASSFDSLYTEAFF. The CDR3 nucleotides read TGTGCCAGCAGCTTCGACAGCTTATACACTGAAGCTTTCTTT.

The chain carries TRBV7-2 and TRBJ2-7; perhaps TRBD2 as D (5 bases). Between the trimmed V and J ends, which lost 3 bases and 7 bases, there was a span of 16 bases. The CDR3 contains 14 residues. CDR1 and CDR2 (germline): SGHTA, FQGNSA. As DNA, the CDR3 is TGTGCCAGCAGCTTGGCCGGAGGTGCGTGGGAGCAGTACTTC. It is translated as CASSLAGGAWEQYF.

This clonotype was seen ten or more times. The V call is TRBV7-2, the J call TRBJ2-7, with 13 bases matching TRBD2. The CDR3 runs to 17 residues. In germline, CDR1 is SGHTA, CDR2 FQGNSA. J was trimmed by 1 base and V by 2 bases; bases with no gene match: 5. CDR3 DNA sequence: TGTGCCAGCAGCTTATCCCCGGGACTAGCGGGATCCTACGAGCAGTACTTC. As protein: CASSLSPGLAGSYEQYF.

This clonotype was seen a handful of times. V usage is TRBV20-1 and J usage is TRBJ2-3, with D hard to call. Germline loops: CDR1 DFQATT, CDR2 SNEGSKA (reference sequence). The V gene lost 1 base and the J gene lost 4 bases, with 9 bases spanning the gap. The CDR3 length is 13 residues. CDR3 coding DNA: TGCAGTGCTAGAGGACCTGCGGCAGATACGCAGTATTTT. As protein: CSARGPAADTQYF.

V and J are TRBV20-1 and TRBJ1-2, with 8 bases identical to TRBD1. CDR1 DFQATT and CDR2 SNEGSKA come from the germline V gene (reference sequence). Germline trimming cut 2 bases from V and 5 bases from J; bases unmatched to any gene: 7. CDR3 length equals 14 residues. The CDR3 protein is CSARRQGTMYGYTF. The CDR3 DNA reads as TGCAGTGCTAGAAGACAGGGGACAATGTATGGCTACACCTTC.

V gene TRBV7-9 combines with J gene TRBJ2-6; D is uncertain. The CDR3 extends over 16 amino acids. Looked up from germline, CDR1 is SEHNR and CDR2 is FQNEAQ (reference sequence). With 5 bases removed from V and 2 bases from J, the gap between germline ends came to 13 bases. The CDR3 protein is CASSGMGRPGANVLTF. The CDR3 region has the DNA TGTGCCAGCAGCGGGATGGGCAGACCTGGGGCCAACGTCCTGACTTTC.

This clonotype has ten or more counts. The chain combines TRBV7-2 with TRBJ1-3, with TRBD1 as a possible D gene (6 bases). Trimming took 4 bases from V and 1 from J, leaving 8 bases between them. Germline V gene data show CDR1 as SGHTA and CDR2 as FQGNSA. This CDR3 is built from 14 residues. The CDR3 DNA reads TGTGCCAGCAGCTATACAGGGTCTGGAAACACCATATATTTT. Translated: CASSYTGSGNTIYF.

The chain employs TRBV6-5 and TRBJ1-3, with D possibly TRBD1 on 5 matching bases. Germline loops: CDR1 MNHEY, CDR2 SVGAGI. The CDR3 loop spans 16 amino acids. The V gene lost 0 bases and the J gene lost 4 bases, with 13 bases spanning the gap. CDR3 residues: CASSYSWGTRGNTIYF. DNA for the CDR3: TGTGCCAGCAGTTACTCGTGGGGCACCAGGGGAAACACCATATATTTT.

This clonotype was detected ten times or more. The rearrangement uses TRBV7-2 and TRBJ2-3, with TRBD2 identical over 10 bases. The CDR3 has 16 residues. The trim removed 2 bases at V and 0 bases at J, leaving 2 bases unmatched. The germline V gene encodes CDR1 SGHTA and CDR2 FQGNSA. CDR3 in amino acids: CASSLLAGGSTDTQYF. CDR3 in DNA: TGTGCCAGCAGCTTATTAGCGGGGGGCAGCACAGATACGCAGTATTTT.

This chain links TRBV28 with TRBJ2-3; TRBD2 agrees at 7 bases. With 7 bases clipped from V and 3 bases from J, the junction kept 10 bases outside the gene matches. CDR3 length: 15 residues. CDR1 is MDHEN, CDR2 SYDVKM, per germline. The chain's CDR3 is CASTRGSEKTDTQYF. The CDR3, as DNA: TGTGCCAGCACACGCGGGAGCGAGAAGACAGATACGCAGTATTTT.

The V and J genes are TRBV20-1 and TRBJ1-1; 7 bases align to TRBD1. This CDR3 has 14 residues. Germline V gives CDR1 DFQATT, CDR2 SNEGSKA (reference sequence). J was trimmed by 0 bases and V by 8 bases; bases with no gene match: 9. The CDR3 DNA reads as TGCAGTACACCGGGACAGCTCATGAACACTGAAGCTTTCTTT. This translates into CSTPGQLMNTEAFF.

V gene TRBV7-4 combines with J gene TRBJ1-1; no reliable D call. Germline V gene lookup returns CDR1 SGHVT and CDR2 SQSDAQ. The V and J ends lost 5 bases and 1 base respectively, with 8 bases between them. The CDR3 length is 13 residues. CDR3 sequence reads: CASSRPENTEAFF. The CDR3 DNA sequence: TGTGCCAGCAGCCGTCCCGAGAACACTGAAGCTTTCTTT.

The genes are TRBV18 and TRBJ2-3, with TRBD2 identical over 8 bases. CDR1 KGHSH and CDR2 LQKENI come from the germline V gene. After removal of 4 bases from V and 5 bases from J, the junction contained 5 bases not matched to a gene. CDR3 length: 14 residues. CDR3 DNA: TGTGCCAGCTCACGGGCACGGGAGGGAGATACGCAGTATTTT. Translating gives CASSRAREGDTQYF. Based on the CDR3 plus reference TRBV18 and TRBJ2-3, the full variable domain is NAGVMQNPRHLVRRRGQEARLRCSPMKGHSHVYWYRQLPEEGLKFMVYLQKENIIDESGMPKERFSAEFPKEGPSILRIQQVVRGDSAAYFCASSRAREGDTQYFGPGTRLTVL.

The chain has TRBV20-1 and TRBJ1-5; D is unclear. This CDR3 region has 13 residues. Germline assignment: CDR1 DFQATT and CDR2 SNEGSKA (reference sequence). The ends were cut back, 3 bases at V and 3 bases at J, with 9 bases in the middle. The DNA for the CDR3 is TGCAGTGCTAGTCGGACGGCCAATCAGCCCCAGCATTTT. Protein product: CSASRTANQPQHF.

The gene calls are TRBV24-1 and TRBJ2-1; D could derive from TRBD1 or TRBD2 (5 bases each). The CDR3 has 14 amino acids. The germline V gene has CDR1 KGHDR and CDR2 SFDVKD. V was trimmed by 5 bases and J by 0 bases, leaving 7 bases between them. The CDR3 region has the DNA TGTGCCACCAGTGCAGGGAGCTCCTACAATGAGCAGTTCTTC. This codes for CATSAGSSYNEQFF.

The table lists this clonotype with a few counts. The chain carries TRBV19 and TRBJ2-5; D gene unclear. Germline V gene sequence: CDR1 LNHDA, CDR2 SQIVND (reference sequence). Trimming pared 9 bases from V and 1 base from J, leaving 15 bases between. The CDR3 is made up of 14 amino acids. The chain's CDR3 is CASRLNVRQETQYF. The DNA for the CDR3 is TGTGCCAGCAGGTTGAATGTCCGCCAAGAGACCCAGTACTTC.

This chain links TRBV27 with TRBJ2-7; D may correspond to TRBD1 or TRBD2 (5 bases each). CDR1 MNHEY and CDR2 SMNVEV come from the germline V gene (reference sequence). The V end was cut by 6 bases, the J end by 7 bases, with 19 bases between. The CDR3 is 14 amino acids. In DNA, the CDR3 is TGTGCCAGCAGCAACACCGGGACCGGAGAGGAGCAGTACTTC. This codes for CASSNTGTGEEQYF.

This clonotype appeared many times. This chain connects TRBV7-2 to TRBJ1-1, with unresolved D. V was pared by 1 base and J by 6 bases, with 12 bases between. The CDR3 is made up of 14 amino acids. Germline CDR1 reads SGHTA; CDR2 reads FQGNSA. The CDR3 here is CASSLELGPPEAFF. The CDR3 nucleotides read TGTGCCAGCAGCTTAGAACTAGGGCCCCCTGAAGCTTTCTTT. The full variable domain, its missing parts supplied by reference TRBV7-2 and TRBJ1-1, is GAGVSQSPSNKVTEKGKDVELRCDPISGHTALYWYRQSLGQGLEFLIYFQGNSAPDKSGLPSDRFSAERTGGSVSTLTIQRTQQEDSAVYLCASSLELGPPEAFFGQGTRLTVV.

This clonotype was picked up a small number of times. The rearrangement links TRBV6-2 or TRBV6-3 to TRBJ1-1; unclear D gene. Deletions cut 5 bases from V and 4 bases from J, with 17 bases between. The CDR3 consists of 15 residues. In germline, CDR1 is MNHEY, CDR2 SVGEGT. CDR3 region: CASSPRTGSPTEAFF. The CDR3 nucleotides are TGTGCCAGCAGTCCACGAACGGGAAGCCCCACTGAAGCTTTCTTT.

This clonotype was detected only a few times. This sequence joins TRBV7-8 and TRBJ2-2; D possibly corresponds to TRBD1 (6 bases). The CDR3 has 16 amino acids. The V end lost 5 bases, the J end lost 1 base, and 14 bases lay between the germline ends. The germline CDR1 and CDR2 sequences are SGHVS and FQNEAQ. The CDR3 reads CASSPWTEGNTGELFF. The CDR3 bases are TGTGCCAGCAGCCCTTGGACAGAGGGGAACACCGGGGAGCTGTTTTTT.

The rearrangement links TRBV7-9 to TRBJ2-3; D is possibly TRBD1 or TRBD2 (5 bases each). The CDR3 loop spans 17 amino acids. With 5 bases removed from V and 1 base from J, the gap between germline ends came to 19 bases. The germline V gene has CDR1 SEHNR and CDR2 FQNEAQ (reference sequence). CDR3 region: CASSPPDLLGGTDTQYF. The DNA for the CDR3 is TGTGCCAGCAGCCCTCCGGATCTCCTGGGGGGCACAGATACGCAGTATTTT. The full variable domain, rest sourced from reference TRBV7-9 and TRBJ2-3, is DTGVSQNPRHKITKRGQNVTFRCDPISEHNRLYWYRQTLGQGPEFLTYFQNEAQLEKSRLLSDRFSAERPKGSFSTLEIQRTEQGDSAMYLCASSPPDLLGGTDTQYFGPGTRLTVL.

The rearrangement joins TRBV12-3 or TRBV12-4 to TRBJ1-4, with 7 bases fitting TRBD1. With V trimmed by 4 bases and J by 3 bases, 5 bases remained unmatched. The CDR3 sequence is 15 residues long. As DNA, the CDR3 is TGTGCCAGCAGTTCTTGGACAGGCTCTAATGAAAAACTGTTTTTT. This encodes CASSSWTGSNEKLFF.

This chain joins TRBV29-1 and TRBJ1-1; 9 bases align to TRBD1. Germline values: CDR1 SQVTM, CDR2 ANQGSEA. The CDR3 has 15 amino acids. After removal of 2 bases from V and 1 base from J, the junction contained 5 bases not matched to a gene. The CDR3 DNA sequence: TGCAGCGTTGAACATTCGGACAGGGGGAACACTGAAGCTTTCTTT. Its protein product is CSVEHSDRGNTEAFF.

The gene calls are TRBV2 and TRBJ2-2; maybe TRBD2 (5 bases). The germline V and J ends were trimmed by 0 bases and 4 bases, with 18 bases remaining between them. The CDR3 covers 18 residues. Germline loops: CDR1 SNHLY, CDR2 FYNNEI. The CDR3 region is CASSEAFLTGLPTGELFF. The CDR3 region has the DNA TGTGCCAGCAGTGAAGCCTTTTTAACCGGACTGCCCACCGGGGAGCTGTTTTTT.

A few counts support this clonotype. The V gene is TRBV19, the J gene TRBJ1-5; D not resolved. The CDR3 has 14 residues. Deletions cut 2 bases from V and 4 bases from J, with 9 bases between. Germline CDR1 reads LNHDA; CDR2 reads SQIVND (reference sequence). The CDR3 spells CASSIWDRNQPQHF. CDR3 bases: TGTGCCAGTAGTATATGGGATAGGAATCAGCCCCAGCATTTT.

This chain joins TRBV7-2 and TRBJ2-7; 10 bases agree with TRBD2. Per germline, CDR1 SGHTA and CDR2 FQGNSA. This CDR3 region has 14 residues. Losses at the gene ends were 5 bases for V and 3 bases for J; bases not matched to a gene: 4. The CDR3: CASSTGLAYYEQYF. The CDR3 DNA sequence: TGTGCCAGCAGCACGGGACTAGCGTACTACGAGCAGTACTTC.

The V gene is TRBV25-1, the J gene TRBJ1-2, with D possibly TRBD1 on 6 matching bases. Germline values: CDR1 MGHDK, CDR2 SYGVNS. Trimming shortened V by 2 bases and J by 4 bases, and 14 bases separated the two germline ends. The CDR3 is 15 amino acids. CDR3 sequence (DNA): TGTGCCAGCAGTGAAATGGGGGCCATAGGCTATGGCTACACCTTC. Residues: CASSEMGAIGYGYTF.